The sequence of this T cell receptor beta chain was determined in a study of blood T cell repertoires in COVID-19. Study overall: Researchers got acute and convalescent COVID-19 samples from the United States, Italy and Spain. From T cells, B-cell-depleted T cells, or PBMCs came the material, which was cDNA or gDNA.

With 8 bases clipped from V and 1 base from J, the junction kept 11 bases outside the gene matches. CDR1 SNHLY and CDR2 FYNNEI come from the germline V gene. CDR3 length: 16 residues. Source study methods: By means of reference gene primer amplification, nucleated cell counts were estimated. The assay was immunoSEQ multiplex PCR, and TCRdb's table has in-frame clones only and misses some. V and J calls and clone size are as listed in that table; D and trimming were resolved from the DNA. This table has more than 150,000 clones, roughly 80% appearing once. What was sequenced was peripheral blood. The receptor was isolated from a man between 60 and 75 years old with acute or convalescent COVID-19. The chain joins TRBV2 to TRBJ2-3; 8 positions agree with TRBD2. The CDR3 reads CASSYRPGGGTDTQYF. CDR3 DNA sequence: TGTGCCAGCTCCTACCGCCCCGGGGGGGGCACAGATACGCAGTATTTT.